Listed below are T cell receptor beta chains from one sample, sequenced in a study of CD8 T cells in Susac syndrome. In TCRdb, the immunoSEQ multiplex PCR reads were re-called with MiXCR into one record per CDR3 protein. Altogether 95,000 to 150,000 distinct CDR3 sequences are present, 96% being singletons, with the ten largest covering roughly 0.13%. Sequenced sample: CD4+ T cells from PBMCs. The receptors come from a human donor with Susac syndrome. Both conserved end residues are part of each CDR3. Fields, in order: V gene, D gene, J gene, clone size, CDR3 protein, CDR3 DNA. A D gene is named only where the DNA matches it firmly. Some rows mark clone size as missing; the rest say once, few, many or name a class of expanded clone.

TRBV3-1	.	TRBJ1-5	.	CASSQEGRAGQPQHF	TGTGCCAGCAGCCAAGAGGGGAGGGCGGGTCAGCCCCAGCATTTT
TRBV5-1	.	TRBJ2-2	.	CASFRGTGELFF	TGCGCCAGTTTCCGGGGGACCGGGGAGCTGTTTTTT
TRBV4-2	TRBD1	TRBJ1-1	.	CASSQDRGQISEAFF	TGTGCCAGCAGCCAAGACAGGGGACAGATCTCTGAAGCTTTCTTT
TRBV6-2/TRBV6-3	.	TRBJ2-5	.	CASSYRDWETQYF	TGTGCCAGCAGTTACCGGGACTGGGAGACCCAGTACTTC
TRBV7-9	TRBD2	TRBJ2-1	.	CASSSQLAGDNEQFF	TGTGCCAGCAGCTCCCAACTAGCGGGGGACAATGAGCAGTTCTTC
TRBV18	TRBD2	TRBJ2-1	.	CASSSGLADYNEQFF	TGTGCCAGCTCATCGGGACTAGCGGACTACAATGAGCAGTTCTTC
TRBV20-1	TRBD2	TRBJ2-1	.	CSARDRRERVNEQFF	TGCAGTGCTAGAGATCGGCGGGAGAGAGTCAATGAGCAGTTCTTC
TRBV10-3	.	TRBJ1-2	.	CAISDRPRGYTF	TGTGCCATCAGTGACAGACCAAGGGGCTACACCTTC
TRBV7-2	TRBD1	TRBJ2-5	.	CASSPGGQGDGKTQYF	TGTGCCAGCAGCCCCGGGGGACAGGGGGATGGAAAGACCCAGTACTTC
TRBV5-4	.	TRBJ2-3	.	CASSLKVGGGTDTQYF	TGTGCCAGCAGCTTGAAGGTCGGGGGAGGCACAGATACGCAGTATTTT
TRBV12-3/TRBV12-4	TRBD2	TRBJ2-4	.	CASRLAGGPQVIQYF	TGTGCCAGCAGACTAGCGGGAGGGCCCCAAGTCATTCAGTACTTC
TRBV14	TRBD2	TRBJ2-2	.	CASSLGLAGGPGTGELFF	TGTGCCAGCAGCCTGGGACTAGCGGGAGGGCCCGGCACCGGGGAGCTGTTTTTT
TRBV30	TRBD1	TRBJ2-7	.	CAWNSGTGSEQYF	TGTGCCTGGAACTCAGGGACAGGGTCCGAGCAGTACTTC
TRBV7-2	.	TRBJ1-4	few	CASSPSWANEKLFF	TGTGCCAGCAGCCCCAGCTGGGCTAATGAAAAACTGTTTTTT
TRBV9	.	TRBJ2-1	.	CASSTTGSSYNEQFF	TGTGCCAGCAGCACTACAGGGTCGTCCTACAATGAGCAGTTCTTC
TRBV7-9	.	TRBJ1-2	.	CASSLGGGGDGYTF	TGTGCCAGCAGCTTAGGCGGCGGGGGTGATGGCTACACCTTC
TRBV6-2/TRBV6-3	TRBD1	TRBJ2-2	.	CASTQGGGTGELFF	TGTGCCAGTACACAGGGGGGTGGGACCGGGGAGCTGTTTTTT
TRBV2	TRBD1	TRBJ1-5	.	CASRGRTGYNQPQHF	TGTGCCAGCAGAGGTAGGACAGGCTACAATCAGCCCCAGCATTTT
TRBV6-5	.	TRBJ2-2	.	CASRRQSNTGELFF	TGTGCCAGCAGACGACAGTCTAACACCGGGGAGCTGTTTTTT
TRBV20-1	.	TRBJ1-1	.	CSARGTETPEAFF	TGCAGTGCTAGAGGGACAGAAACTCCTGAAGCTTTCTTT
TRBV7-2	TRBD1	TRBJ2-5	.	CASSLLGQGAQETQYF	TGTGCCAGCAGCCTCCTGGGGCAGGGGGCTCAAGAGACCCAGTACTTC
TRBV28	TRBD2	TRBJ2-3	.	CASERRESGDTQYF	TGTGCCAGTGAGCGGCGGGAGTCAGGAGATACGCAGTATTTT
TRBV28	TRBD2	TRBJ2-5	.	CASNLAGGETQYF	TGTGCCAGCAACTTAGCGGGAGGGGAGACCCAGTACTTC
TRBV12-3/TRBV12-4	.	TRBJ2-7	.	CASSLGTASSYEQYF	TGTGCCAGCAGTCTCGGGACTGCCAGCTCCTACGAGCAGTACTTC
TRBV7-9	.	TRBJ2-1	.	CASSLEGLPYNEQFF	TGTGCCAGCAGCTTAGAGGGTCTCCCCTACAATGAGCAGTTCTTC
TRBV15	.	TRBJ1-4	.	CATSRTSQNEKLFF	TGTGCCACCAGCAGGACAAGTCAGAATGAAAAACTGTTTTTT
TRBV14	.	TRBJ2-5	.	CASSQGIGETQYF	TGTGCCAGCAGCCAGGGGATAGGGGAGACCCAGTACTTC
TRBV20-1	.	TRBJ2-3	once	CSARRGSRADTQYF	TGCAGTGCTAGAAGGGGGAGTAGGGCAGATACGCAGTATTTT
TRBV30	TRBD1	TRBJ1-1	.	CAWSVKERDRGGNTEAFF	TGTGCCTGGAGTGTAAAGGAACGGGACAGGGGCGGGAACACTGAAGCTTTCTTT
TRBV7-9	.	TRBJ1-2	once	CASSQQATGGYGYTF	TGTGCCAGCAGTCAACAGGCGACTGGGGGGTATGGCTACACCTTC
TRBV12-3/TRBV12-4	.	TRBJ2-7	.	CASSFTRYEQYF	TGTGCCAGCAGTTTTACCCGCTACGAGCAGTACTTC
TRBV6-2/TRBV6-3	.	TRBJ1-2	.	CASSYSSYGYTF	TGTGCCAGCAGTTACTCCTCCTATGGCTACACCTTC
TRBV12-3/TRBV12-4	.	TRBJ2-1	once	CASSSFNEQFF	TGTGCCAGCAGTTCGTTCAATGAGCAGTTCTTC
TRBV30	TRBD2	TRBJ2-1	.	CAWRSELAASYNEQFF	TGTGCCTGGAGATCAGAACTAGCGGCCTCCTACAATGAGCAGTTCTTC
TRBV29-1	TRBD2	TRBJ2-2	.	CSVKGLASRSRTGELFF	TGCAGCGTGAAGGGACTAGCGAGCCGTAGTAGAACCGGGGAGCTGTTTTTT
TRBV20-1	.	TRBJ1-1	.	CSARTRQGLNTEAFF	TGCAGTGCTAGAACCCGACAAGGGCTGAACACTGAAGCTTTCTTT
TRBV28	.	TRBJ1-2	.	CASSLVASNYGYTF	TGTGCCAGCAGTTTAGTAGCAAGTAACTATGGCTACACCTTC
TRBV5-1	TRBD2	TRBJ2-1	.	CASSLAPGLAGGFSNEQFF	TGCGCCAGCAGCTTGGCGCCGGGACTAGCGGGAGGATTTAGCAATGAGCAGTTCTTC
TRBV2	TRBD2	TRBJ2-1	.	CASSGLAGGPNEQFF	TGTGCCAGCAGTGGACTAGCGGGAGGGCCGAATGAGCAGTTCTTC
TRBV3-1	TRBD2	TRBJ2-7	.	CASSFYGTNHYEQYF	TGTGCCAGCAGCTTCTACGGGACTAACCACTACGAGCAGTACTTC
TRBV29-1	.	TRBJ2-2	.	CSVSIPGEGTGELFF	TGCAGCGTTTCTATCCCGGGAGAAGGCACCGGGGAGCTGTTTTTT
TRBV11-2	.	TRBJ2-2	.	CASTLRRDGELFF	TGTGCCAGCACCCTCCGAAGGGACGGGGAGCTGTTTTTT
TRBV6-5	.	TRBJ2-7	.	CASRPTVSYEQYF	TGTGCCAGCAGGCCGACAGTTTCCTACGAGCAGTACTTC
TRBV20-1	TRBD2	TRBJ2-7	.	CSARASGLASREQYF	TGCAGTGCTAGAGCCTCGGGACTAGCATCGAGAGAGCAGTACTTC
TRBV4-1	.	TRBJ1-1	.	CASSLSRLDTEAFF	TGCGCCAGCAGTCTGAGCCGGCTAGACACTGAAGCTTTCTTT
TRBV29-1	TRBD2	TRBJ2-7	.	CSVALYSGRHSYEQYF	TGCAGCGTTGCCTTATATAGCGGGAGACACTCCTACGAGCAGTACTTC
TRBV9	.	TRBJ2-3	.	CASTQVPSDTQYF	TGTGCCAGCACACAGGTCCCATCGGATACGCAGTATTTT
TRBV5-1	.	TRBJ2-7	once	CASRGLESSYEQYF	TGCGCCAGCAGGGGACTCGAGAGCTCCTACGAGCAGTACTTC
TRBV7-3	.	TRBJ2-1	.	CASSYRGGSYNEQFF	TGTGCCAGCAGCTACAGGGGGGGCTCCTACAATGAGCAGTTCTTC
TRBV20-1	.	TRBJ1-2	.	CSARDPGHVGIYGYTF	TGCAGTGCTAGAGATCCCGGACACGTGGGGATCTATGGCTACACCTTC
TRBV4-2	.	TRBJ1-1	.	CASSRGGAEGMNTEAFF	TGTGCCAGCAGCCGGGGGGGGGCGGAAGGCATGAACACTGAAGCTTTCTTT
TRBV5-6	TRBD2	TRBJ2-3	.	CASSYAPSGRAGDTQYF	TGTGCCAGCTCTTATGCCCCGAGCGGGAGGGCCGGAGATACGCAGTATTTT